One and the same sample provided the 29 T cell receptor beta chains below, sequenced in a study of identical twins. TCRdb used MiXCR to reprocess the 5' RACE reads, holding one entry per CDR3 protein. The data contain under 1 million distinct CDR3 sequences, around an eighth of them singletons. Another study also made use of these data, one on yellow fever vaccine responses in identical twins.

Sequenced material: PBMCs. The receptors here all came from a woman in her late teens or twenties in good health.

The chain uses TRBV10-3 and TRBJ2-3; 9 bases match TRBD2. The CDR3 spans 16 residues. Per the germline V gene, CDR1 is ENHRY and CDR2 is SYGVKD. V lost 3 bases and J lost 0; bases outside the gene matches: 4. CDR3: CAISESSGASTDTQYF. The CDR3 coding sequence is TGTGCCATCAGTGAATCTAGCGGGGCTAGCACAGATACGCAGTATTTT.

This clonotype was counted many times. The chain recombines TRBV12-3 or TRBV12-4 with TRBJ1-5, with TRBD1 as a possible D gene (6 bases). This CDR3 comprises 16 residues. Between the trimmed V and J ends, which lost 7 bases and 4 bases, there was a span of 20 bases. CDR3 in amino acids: CASTTVGGWGNQPQHF. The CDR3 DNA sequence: TGTGCCAGCACCACGGTAGGGGGTTGGGGAAATCAGCCCCAGCATTTT.

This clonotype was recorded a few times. The CDR3 here is CASSEYRGASSPLHF. In DNA, the CDR3 is TGTGCCAGCAGTGAATACAGGGGGGCGAGTTCACCCCTCCACTTT. The rearrangement uses TRBV12-3 or TRBV12-4 and TRBJ1-6; 8 nucleotides agree with TRBD1. This CDR3 contains 15 residues. The trim removed 5 bases at V and 9 bases at J, leaving 9 bases unmatched.

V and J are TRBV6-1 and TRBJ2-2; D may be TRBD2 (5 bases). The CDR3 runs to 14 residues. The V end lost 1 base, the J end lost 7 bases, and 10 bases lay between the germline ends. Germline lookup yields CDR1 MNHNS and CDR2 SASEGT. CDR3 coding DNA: TGTGCCAGCAGTGAAGGAGGGAGAGGCGGGGAGCTGTTTTTT. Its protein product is CASSEGGRGGELFF.

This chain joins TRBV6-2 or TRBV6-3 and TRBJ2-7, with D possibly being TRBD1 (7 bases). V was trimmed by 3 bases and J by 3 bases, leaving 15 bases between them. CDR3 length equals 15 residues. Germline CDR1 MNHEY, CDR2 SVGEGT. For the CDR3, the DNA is TGTGCCAGCAGTTATTCAGGGGGGCAAAACTACGAGCAGTACGTC. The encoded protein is CASSYSGGQNYEQYV.

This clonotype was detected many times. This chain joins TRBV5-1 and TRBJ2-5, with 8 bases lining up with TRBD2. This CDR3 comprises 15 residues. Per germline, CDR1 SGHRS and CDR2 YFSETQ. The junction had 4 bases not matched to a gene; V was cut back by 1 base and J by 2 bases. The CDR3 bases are TGCGCCAGCAGCTTGTTGGGACTAGAGCAAGAGACCCAGTACTTC. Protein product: CASSLLGLEQETQYF. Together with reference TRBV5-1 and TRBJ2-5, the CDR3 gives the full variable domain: KAGVTQTPRYLIKTRGQQVTLSCSPISGHRSVSWYQQTPGQGLQFLFEYFSETQRNKGNFPGRFSGRQFSNSRSEMNVSTLELGDSALYLCASSLLGLEQETQYFGPGTRLLVL.

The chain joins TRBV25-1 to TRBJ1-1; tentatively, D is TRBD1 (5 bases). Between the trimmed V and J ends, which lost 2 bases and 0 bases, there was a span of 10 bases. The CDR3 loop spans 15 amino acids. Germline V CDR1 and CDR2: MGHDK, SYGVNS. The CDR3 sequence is CASSERQTLNTEAFF. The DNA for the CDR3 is TGTGCCAGCAGTGAACGACAGACCTTGAACACTGAAGCTTTCTTT.

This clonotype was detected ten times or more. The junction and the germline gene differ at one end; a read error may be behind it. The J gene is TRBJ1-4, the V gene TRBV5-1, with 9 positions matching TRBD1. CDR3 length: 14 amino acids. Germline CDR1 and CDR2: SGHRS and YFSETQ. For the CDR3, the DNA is TGTGCCAGCAGCTCGGGACAGGGTAATGAAAAACTGTTTTTT. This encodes CASSSGQGNEKLFF.

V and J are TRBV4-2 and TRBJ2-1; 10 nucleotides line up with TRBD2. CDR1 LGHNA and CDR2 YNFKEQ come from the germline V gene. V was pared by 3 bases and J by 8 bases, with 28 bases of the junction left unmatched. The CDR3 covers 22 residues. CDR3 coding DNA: TGTGCCAGCAGCCACTCATATTGGAGGACTACGTACCGAGCGGGAGGGCCCGATGAGCAGTTCTTC. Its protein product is CASSHSYWRTTYRAGGPDEQFF.

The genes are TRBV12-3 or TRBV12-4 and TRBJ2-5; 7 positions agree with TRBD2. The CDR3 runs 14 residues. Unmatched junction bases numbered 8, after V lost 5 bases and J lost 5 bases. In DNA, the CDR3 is TGTGCCAGCAGTGAACTCGGGAGGCAGGAGACCCAGTACTTC. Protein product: CASSELGRQETQYF.

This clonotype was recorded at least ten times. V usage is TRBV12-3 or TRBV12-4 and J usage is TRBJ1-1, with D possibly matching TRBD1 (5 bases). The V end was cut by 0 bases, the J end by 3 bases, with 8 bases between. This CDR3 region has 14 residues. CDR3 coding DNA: TGTGCCAGCAGTTTAGCGGGGGTGGACACTGAAGCTTTCTTT. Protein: CASSLAGVDTEAFF.

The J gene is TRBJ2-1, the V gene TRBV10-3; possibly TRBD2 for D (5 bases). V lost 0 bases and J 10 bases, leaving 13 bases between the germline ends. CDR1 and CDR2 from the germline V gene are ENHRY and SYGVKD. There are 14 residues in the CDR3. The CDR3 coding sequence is TGTGCCATCAGTGAGTCGAGCGGTGTAGCGGAGCAGTTCTTC. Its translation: CAISESSGVAEQFF.

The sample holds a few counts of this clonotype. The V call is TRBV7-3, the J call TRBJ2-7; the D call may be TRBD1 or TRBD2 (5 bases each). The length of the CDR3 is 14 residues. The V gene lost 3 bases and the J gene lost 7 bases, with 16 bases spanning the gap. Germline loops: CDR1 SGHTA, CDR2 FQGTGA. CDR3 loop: CASSLGPSLGEQYF. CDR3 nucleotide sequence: TGTGCCAGCAGCTTGGGACCGAGCCTCGGAGAGCAGTACTTC.

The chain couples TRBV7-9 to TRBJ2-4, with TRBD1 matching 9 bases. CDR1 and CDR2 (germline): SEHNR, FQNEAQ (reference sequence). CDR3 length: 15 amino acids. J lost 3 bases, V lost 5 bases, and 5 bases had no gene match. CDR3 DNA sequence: TGTGCCAGCAGCCCAGGACAGGGGTTCAAAAACATTCAGTACTTC. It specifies CASSPGQGFKNIQYF.

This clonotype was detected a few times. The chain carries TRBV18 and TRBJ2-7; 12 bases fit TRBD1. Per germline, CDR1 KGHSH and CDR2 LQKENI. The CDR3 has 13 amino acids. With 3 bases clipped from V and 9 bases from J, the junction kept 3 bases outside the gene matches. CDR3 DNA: TGTGCCAGCTCACCCGGGACAGGGGGCCCGCAGTACGTC. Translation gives CASSPGTGGPQYV.

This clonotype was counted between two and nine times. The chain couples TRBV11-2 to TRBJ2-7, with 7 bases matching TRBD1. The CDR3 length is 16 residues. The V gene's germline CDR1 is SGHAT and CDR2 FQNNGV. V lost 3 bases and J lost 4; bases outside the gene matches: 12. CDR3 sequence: CASSFYQGGRLYEQYF. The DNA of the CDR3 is TGTGCCAGCAGCTTCTATCAAGGGGGCCGCTTGTACGAGCAGTACTTC.

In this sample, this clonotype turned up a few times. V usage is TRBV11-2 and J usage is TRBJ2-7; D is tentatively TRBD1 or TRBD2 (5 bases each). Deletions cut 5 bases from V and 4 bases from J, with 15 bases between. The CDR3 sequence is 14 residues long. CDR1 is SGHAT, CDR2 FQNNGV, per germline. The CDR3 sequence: CASSQGASYYEQYF. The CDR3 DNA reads TGTGCCAGCAGCCAAGGGGCTAGCTATTACGAGCAGTACTTC.

The CDR3 protein is CASSPRGRKAYEQYF. CDR3 in DNA: TGTGCCAGCAGTCCCCGCGGACGGAAAGCCTACGAGCAGTACTTC. The V gene is TRBV12-3 or TRBV12-4, the J gene TRBJ2-7; D is ambiguous. The CDR3 length is 15 residues. The V and J ends lost 5 bases and 2 bases respectively, with 16 bases between them.

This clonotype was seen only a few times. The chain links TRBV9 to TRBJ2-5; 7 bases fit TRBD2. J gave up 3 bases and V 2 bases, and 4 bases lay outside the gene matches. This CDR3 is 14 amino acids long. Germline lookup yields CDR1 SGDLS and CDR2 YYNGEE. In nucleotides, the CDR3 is TGTGCCAGCAGCGTGGGACTATTCGAAGAGACCCAGTACTTC. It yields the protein CASSVGLFEETQYF. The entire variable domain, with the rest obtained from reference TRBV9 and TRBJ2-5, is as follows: DSGVTQTPKHLITATGQRVTLRCSPRSGDLSVYWYQQSLDQGLQFLIQYYNGEERAKGNILERFSAQQFPDLHSELNLSSLELGDSALYFCASSVGLFEETQYFGPGTRLLVL.

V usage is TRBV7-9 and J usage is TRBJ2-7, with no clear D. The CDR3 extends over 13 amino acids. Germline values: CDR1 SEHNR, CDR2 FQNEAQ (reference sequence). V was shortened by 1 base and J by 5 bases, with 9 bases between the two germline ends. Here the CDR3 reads CASSLGQLHEQYF. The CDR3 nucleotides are TGTGCCAGCAGCTTAGGTCAGCTCCACGAGCAGTACTTC. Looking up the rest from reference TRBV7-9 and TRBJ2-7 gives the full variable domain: DTGVSQNPRHKITKRGQNVTFRCDPISEHNRLYWYRQTLGQGPEFLTYFQNEAQLEKSRLLSDRFSAERPKGSFSTLEIQRTEQGDSAMYLCASSLGQLHEQYFGPGTRLTVT.

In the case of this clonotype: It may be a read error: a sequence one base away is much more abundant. In nucleotides, the CDR3 is TGTGCCAGCAGCTCGACAAGGAACACTGAAGCTTTCTTT. Its translation is CASSSTRNTEAFF. J is TRBJ1-1 and V is TRBV28; D is unclear. This CDR3 spans 13 amino acids. Germline V lookup: CDR1 MDHEN, CDR2 SYDVKM. V lost 6 bases, J lost 1 base, and 9 bases lay in between.

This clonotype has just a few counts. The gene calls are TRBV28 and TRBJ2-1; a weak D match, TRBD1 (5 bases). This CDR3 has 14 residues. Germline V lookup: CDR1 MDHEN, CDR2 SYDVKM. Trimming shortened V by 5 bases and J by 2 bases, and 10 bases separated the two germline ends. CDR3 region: CASSIQQAYNEQFF. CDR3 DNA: TGTGCCAGCAGTATTCAACAGGCCTACAATGAGCAGTTCTTC.

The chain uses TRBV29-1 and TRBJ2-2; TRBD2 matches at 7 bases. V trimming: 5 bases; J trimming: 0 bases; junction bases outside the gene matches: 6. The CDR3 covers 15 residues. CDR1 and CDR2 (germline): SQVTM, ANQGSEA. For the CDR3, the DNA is TGCAGCGTTTTCCTTCGGGGGGCGAACACCGGGGAGCTGTTTTTT. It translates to CSVFLRGANTGELFF.

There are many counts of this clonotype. CDR3 sequence (DNA): TGTGCCAGCAGCTACCCCACCGGGACTAGCGTGATCGGGGAGCTGTTTTTT. Translation gives CASSYPTGTSVIGELFF. The chain has TRBV12-3 or TRBV12-4 and TRBJ2-2; 10 bases fit TRBD2. The CDR3 has 17 residues. With 6 bases clipped from V and 7 bases from J, the junction kept 14 bases outside the gene matches.

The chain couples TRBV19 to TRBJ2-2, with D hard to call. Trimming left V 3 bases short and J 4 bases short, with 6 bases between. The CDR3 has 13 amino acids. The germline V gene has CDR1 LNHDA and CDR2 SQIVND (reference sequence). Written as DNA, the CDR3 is TGTGCCAGTAGTATGAAGGGCACCGGGGAGCTGTTTTTT. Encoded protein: CASSMKGTGELFF.

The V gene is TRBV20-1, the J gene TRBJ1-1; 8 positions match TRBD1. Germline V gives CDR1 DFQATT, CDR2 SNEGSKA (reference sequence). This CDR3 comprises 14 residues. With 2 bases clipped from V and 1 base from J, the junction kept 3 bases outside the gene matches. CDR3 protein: CSARWTGKNTEAFF. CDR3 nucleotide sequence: TGCAGTGCTAGATGGACAGGGAAGAACACTGAAGCTTTCTTT.

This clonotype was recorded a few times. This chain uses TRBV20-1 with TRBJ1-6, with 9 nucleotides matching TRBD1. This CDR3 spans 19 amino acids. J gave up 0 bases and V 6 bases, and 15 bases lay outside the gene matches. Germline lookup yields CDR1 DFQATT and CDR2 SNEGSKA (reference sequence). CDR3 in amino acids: CSALMDRGLFSSYNSPLHF. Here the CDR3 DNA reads TGCAGTGCGCTAATGGACAGGGGACTATTCAGCTCCTATAATTCACCCCTCCACTTT.

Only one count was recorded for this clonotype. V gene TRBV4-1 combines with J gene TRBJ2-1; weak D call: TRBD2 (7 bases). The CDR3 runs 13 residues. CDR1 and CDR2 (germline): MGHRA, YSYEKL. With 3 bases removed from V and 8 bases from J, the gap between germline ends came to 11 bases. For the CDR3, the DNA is TGCGCCAGCAGCCATCCGGGGGGCTATGAGCAGTTCTTC. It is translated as CASSHPGGYEQFF.

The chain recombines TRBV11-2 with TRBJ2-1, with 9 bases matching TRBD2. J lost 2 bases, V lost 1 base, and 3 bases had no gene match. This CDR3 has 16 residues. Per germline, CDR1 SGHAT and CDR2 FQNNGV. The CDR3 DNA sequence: TGTGCCAGCAGCTTAGTGCGCGGGAGGGCCTACAATGAGCAGTTCTTC. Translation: CASSLVRGRAYNEQFF.